This TCR beta chain was sequenced in a study of blood T cell repertoires in COVID-19. There are 16 residues in the CDR3. V shed 3 bases, J shed 6 bases, and the junction held 7 bases outside the gene matches. Germline values: CDR1 SEHNR, CDR2 FQNEAQ (reference sequence). TCRdb's table, derived via immunoSEQ multiplex PCR, lists solely in-frame clones and lacks some. This sample has 25,000 to 35,000 clones; nearly 90% occur once, and the top ten carry roughly 8.2%. This receptor was obtained from a man aged 55-75 years with COVID-19, enrolled during active disease. The chain recombines TRBV7-9 with TRBJ2-1; TRBD2 agrees at 11 bases. Material for sequencing was peripheral blood. CDR3 in DNA: TGTGCCAGCAGCTTCCCCACGGGACTAGCGGTCAATGAGCAGTTCTTC. Translation: CASSFPTGLAVNEQFF.